This T cell receptor beta chain stems from a study of blood T cell repertoires in COVID-19. Study as a whole: PBMCs, B-cell-depleted T cells, or T cells provided the cDNA or gDNA that made up the material.

CDR3 length equals 13 residues. Germline V gene data show CDR1 as SGHVS and CDR2 as FQNEAQ. The V end lost 8 bases, the J end lost 7 bases, and 15 bases lay between the germline ends. In the source study's methods: Nucleated cell counts were estimated from reference gene primer amplification. The repertoire was sequenced with immunoSEQ multiplex PCR; TCRdb's copy has only in-frame clones and lacks some. D and trimming come from the DNA, and the V and J calls and clone size come from that table. The data show some 150,000 clones, 70% to 90% seen once. The sequence was collected from a human donor with acute or convalescent COVID-19. The donor label of this sample is uncertain. The rearrangement links TRBV7-8 to TRBJ2-1, with D possibly TRBD2 on 5 matching bases. The sequencing sample was made of peripheral blood. CDR3 sequence: CASVHRGSNEQFF. CDR3 nucleotides: TGTGCCAGCGTGCATCGAGGGAGTAATGAGCAGTTCTTC.